These 20 T cell receptor beta chains share one sample of origin, sequenced in a study of early T cells in non-severe SARS-CoV-2 infection. One entry per CDR3 protein results from TCRdb running MiXCR on the 5' RACE reads. The sample shows about 98,000 distinct CDR3 sequences, more than 9.5% of them seen only once. The source material was whole blood. These receptors came from an adult who was a healthcare worker with PCR-confirmed SARS-CoV-2 infection or an uninfected control (not recorded which).

This clonotype turned up a few times. This chain connects TRBV5-6 to TRBJ2-6; D remains unclear. The V end was cut by 10 bases, the J end by 0 bases, with 14 bases between. Germline V lookup: CDR1 SGHDT, CDR2 YYEEEE. This CDR3 comprises 15 residues. In nucleotides, the CDR3 is TGTGCCTCCCGCTATCGCAGCTCTGGGGCCAACGTCCTGACTTTC. As protein: CASRYRSSGANVLTF.

At least ten counts were recorded for this clonotype. This chain connects TRBV6-5 to TRBJ2-5; 8 nucleotides agree with TRBD2. The CDR3 consists of 14 residues. Germline-derived CDR1 and CDR2 are MNHEY and SVGAGI. V was clipped by 5 bases and J by 4 bases; unmatched bases: 6. CDR3 amino acids: CASSVVRGGETQYF. CDR3 DNA sequence: TGTGCCAGCAGTGTAGTTCGGGGGGGAGAGACCCAGTACTTC.

At least ten counts were recorded for this clonotype. The V call is TRBV27, the J call TRBJ1-1; no clear D gene. With 4 bases removed from V and 1 base from J, the gap between germline ends came to 7 bases. Germline CDR1 is MNHEY and CDR2 is SMNVEV (reference sequence). There are 13 residues in the CDR3. In DNA form, the CDR3 reads TGTGCCAGCAGTTCTCGTCCGAACACTGAAGCTTTCTTT. Protein sequence: CASSSRPNTEAFF.

V gene TRBV5-1 combines with J gene TRBJ1-1, with D possibly matching TRBD1 (6 bases). The V end lost 4 bases, the J end lost 1 base, and 11 bases lay between the germline ends. Looked up from germline, CDR1 is SGHRS and CDR2 is YFSETQ. The CDR3 runs 14 residues. The CDR3 DNA is TGCGCCAGCAGCCCCAGGGGAGGGAACACTGAAGCTTTCTTT. It codes for CASSPRGGNTEAFF.

This clonotype was counted between two and nine times. This sequence joins TRBV5-1 and TRBJ1-6; D is ambiguous. Trimming took off 4 bases at V and 6 bases at J, with 5 bases between the two ends. The CDR3 length is 12 residues. Per germline, CDR1 SGHRS and CDR2 YFSETQ. CDR3 protein: CASSQSNSPLHF. In DNA form, the CDR3 reads TGCGCCAGCAGCCAAAGTAATTCACCCCTCCACTTT.

This clonotype appeared many times. The chain combines TRBV29-1 with TRBJ2-1, with D maybe TRBD2 (5 bases). The CDR3 totals 16 residues. V lost 3 bases and J lost 6, with 21 bases in between. Germline-derived CDR1 and CDR2 are SQVTM and ANQGSEA. The CDR3 coding sequence is TGCAGCGTTGAGCGCGGAGGTCAGAAGTCCACCAATGAGCAGTTCTTC. It is translated as CSVERGGQKSTNEQFF.

Ten or more counts support this clonotype. The chain recombines TRBV10-1 with TRBJ2-5; D is possibly TRBD2 (6 bases). The CDR3 sequence is 15 residues long. Trimming removed 0 bases at V and 4 bases at J, with 12 bases between. Looked up from germline, CDR1 is WNHNN and CDR2 is SYGVQD (reference sequence). This CDR3 is CASSESVGGSETQYF. The CDR3, as DNA: TGCGCCAGCAGTGAGTCGGTGGGGGGATCAGAGACCCAGTACTTC.

This clonotype was detected a few times. The chain uses TRBV5-1 and TRBJ1-6; D gene ambiguous. CDR3 length: 14 amino acids. Trimming pared 2 bases from V and 10 bases from J, leaving 13 bases between. Germline CDR1 is SGHRS and CDR2 is YFSETQ. CDR3 nucleotides: TGCGCCAGCAGCTTCGGGAACCTGAGATCACCCCTCCACTTT. Translated, it gives CASSFGNLRSPLHF.

This clonotype has a handful of counts. The chain combines TRBV3-1 with TRBJ1-1; D not resolved. CDR3 length equals 15 residues. V lost 0 bases and J lost 0, with 8 bases in between. CDR1 and CDR2 (germline): LGHDT, YNNKEL (reference sequence). CDR3 bases: TGTGCCAGCAGCCAAGATCGTCAGTTGAACACTGAAGCTTTCTTT. Amino acid sequence: CASSQDRQLNTEAFF.

This clonotype appeared many times. This sequence joins TRBV5-5 and TRBJ1-5, with TRBD1 matching 9 bases. CDR3 size: 16 residues. V lost 4 bases and J lost 3; bases outside the gene matches: 8. Germline CDR1 SGHKS, CDR2 YYEKEE (reference sequence). The CDR3 sequence is CASSHGTGRLNQPQHF. The CDR3 DNA reads as TGTGCCAGCAGCCACGGGACAGGGAGGCTCAATCAGCCCCAGCATTTT.

This clonotype was detected only a few times. This rearrangement joins TRBV6-1 to TRBJ2-5, with a possible D match to TRBD1 (5 bases). Germline-derived CDR1 and CDR2 are MNHNS and SASEGT. The V end was cut by 4 bases, the J end by 7 bases, with 19 bases between. The CDR3 consists of 15 residues. This chain's CDR3 is CASSATGQAAATQYF. As DNA, the CDR3 is TGTGCCAGCAGTGCTACCGGACAAGCCGCGGCGACCCAGTACTTC.

The chain employs TRBV10-3 and TRBJ1-6; a possible D gene is TRBD1 (6 bases). The CDR3 totals 13 residues. V was trimmed by 9 bases and J by 6 bases, leaving 12 bases between them. Germline V gene sequence: CDR1 ENHRY, CDR2 SYGVKD. The CDR3 loop is CAIRQVTNSPLHF. CDR3 nucleotide sequence: TGTGCCATTAGACAGGTTACTAATTCACCCCTCCACTTT.

The sample holds many counts of this clonotype. The chain uses TRBV5-1 and TRBJ1-1; 7 bases align to TRBD1. Trimming removed 3 bases from V and 5 bases from J; junction bases left unmatched: 7. CDR1 and CDR2 from the germline V gene are SGHRS and YFSETQ. There are 14 residues in the CDR3. The CDR3 spells CASSSTGAETEAFF. Written as DNA, the CDR3 is TGCGCCAGCAGCTCAACAGGGGCGGAGACTGAAGCTTTCTTT. The complete variable domain, with remaining parts taken from reference TRBV5-1 and TRBJ1-1, reads KAGVTQTPRYLIKTRGQQVTLSCSPISGHRSVSWYQQTPGQGLQFLFEYFSETQRNKGNFPGRFSGRQFSNSRSEMNVSTLELGDSALYLCASSSTGAETEAFFGQGTRLTVV.

This clonotype was recorded a few times. The chain couples TRBV14 to TRBJ2-3, with D tentatively TRBD2 (5 bases). Germline lookup yields CDR1 SGHDN and CDR2 FVKESK. V dropped 4 bases and J dropped 3 bases, with 14 bases sitting between them. CDR3 size: 15 residues. The CDR3 region is CASSPLLENTDTQYF. In DNA, the CDR3 is TGTGCCAGCAGCCCCTTACTAGAGAATACAGATACGCAGTATTTT.

Of note for this clonotype: Just one base apart from a much larger clone, this may be a read error. The J gene is TRBJ1-2, the V gene TRBV29-1; 8 bases match TRBD1. CDR3 length: 12 residues. Trimming took 4 bases from V and 5 from J; bases not matched to a gene: 3. Per the germline V gene, CDR1 is SQVTM and CDR2 is ANQGSEA. CDR3 DNA: TGCAGCGTTGCGACAGGGGATTATGGCTACACCTTC. It yields the protein CSVATGDYGYTF.

In this sample, this clonotype turned up a few times. The rearrangement links TRBV6-5 to TRBJ1-2, with TRBD1 matching over 7 bases. Germline values: CDR1 MNHEY, CDR2 SVGAGI. The CDR3 length is 15 residues. The ends lost 6 bases at V and 4 bases at J; junction bases unmatched: 11. CDR3 protein: CASSRSRQGGYGYTF. CDR3 nucleotides: TGTGCCAGCAGCAGATCGCGTCAGGGGGGCTATGGCTACACCTTC.

This clonotype was seen at least ten times. The V gene is TRBV25-1, the J gene TRBJ2-7; TRBD2 aligns across 8 bases. The germline CDR1 and CDR2 sequences are MGHDK and SYGVNS. This CDR3 is 13 amino acids long. The J segment lost 4 bases and the V segment lost 8 bases, leaving 7 bases of the junction unmatched. The CDR3 here is CASAQGLGYEQYF. CDR3 DNA: TGTGCCAGCGCCCAGGGACTAGGATACGAGCAGTACTTC.

In this sample, this clonotype turned up a few times. The rearrangement links TRBV5-1 to TRBJ2-5, with D possibly being TRBD2 (5 bases). Trimming cost V 3 bases and J 7 bases, with 13 bases left between them. There are 13 residues in the CDR3. The germline V gene has CDR1 SGHRS and CDR2 YFSETQ. The CDR3 bases are TGCGCCAGCAGCTCTGAGGGTCCCGCGACCCAGTACTTC. Translating it yields CASSSEGPATQYF.

This clonotype was detected many times. V usage is TRBV6-6 and J usage is TRBJ1-4; the match to TRBD1 covers 8 bases. The CDR3 is 15 residues long. The J segment lost 6 bases and the V segment lost 6 bases, leaving 9 bases of the junction unmatched. CDR1 and CDR2 from the germline V gene are MNHNY and SVGAGI (reference sequence). In DNA, the CDR3 is TGTGCCAGCAGGCATACAGGGGGACTGGATGAAAAACTGTTTTTT. Translating it yields CASRHTGGLDEKLFF.

This clonotype was recorded many times. The rearrangement links TRBV18 to TRBJ1-1; D ambiguous. The V end lost 6 bases, the J end lost 0 bases, and 11 bases lay between the germline ends. There are 14 residues in the CDR3. Germline CDR1 is KGHSH and CDR2 is LQKENI. The CDR3 DNA is TGTGCCAGCTCTCGACTCGATATGAACACTGAAGCTTTCTTT. Amino acid sequence: CASSRLDMNTEAFF.